A single sample gave rise to the 22 T cell receptor beta chains below, sequenced in a study of blood T cell repertoires in COVID-19. The data were produced by immunoSEQ multiplex PCR, yet TCRdb's version contains in-frame clones alone and is incomplete. The repertoire includes approximately 75,000 clones, roughly 88% of them detected once, and approximately 20% sits in the top ten. Sequenced: peripheral blood. The receptors stem from a woman aged 45-65 years with acute or convalescent COVID-19.

The gene calls are TRBV11-1 and TRBJ2-2, with 9 bases identical to TRBD1. The trim removed 5 bases at V and 1 base at J, leaving 5 bases unmatched. CDR1 and CDR2 from the germline V gene are SGHAT and FQDESV (reference sequence). CDR3 length equals 16 residues. CDR3 region: CASSPLTGGNTGELFF. CDR3 nucleotide sequence: TGTGCCAGCAGCCCTTTGACAGGGGGGAACACCGGGGAGCTGTTTTTT.

The V gene is TRBV10-3, the J gene TRBJ2-7; D not resolved. V gave up 2 bases and J gave up 3 bases, with 14 bases separating them. The CDR3 is made up of 15 amino acids. CDR1 and CDR2 from the germline V gene are ENHRY and SYGVKD. The CDR3 here is CAISEAAWQYYEQYF. The DNA of the CDR3 is TGTGCCATCAGTGAGGCTGCATGGCAGTACTACGAGCAGTACTTC.

There are a few counts of this clone. The chain uses TRBV12-3 or TRBV12-4 and TRBJ2-7; tentatively, D is TRBD1 (6 bases). This CDR3 spans 13 amino acids. Between the trimmed V and J ends, which lost 6 bases and 4 bases, there was a span of 13 bases. The CDR3 nucleotides are TGTGCCAGCAGGTCGACAGGTTCTTACGAGCAGTACTTC. It is translated as CASRSTGSYEQYF.

In its sample, this clone was seen once. The J gene is TRBJ1-4, the V gene TRBV3-1 (or the pseudogene TRBV3-2), with 7 bases fitting TRBD1. The germline gives CDR1 LGHDT, CDR2 YNNKEL (reference sequence). Trimming took 0 bases from V and 0 from J; bases not matched to a gene: 1. This CDR3 is built from 16 residues. The CDR3 bases are TGTGCCAGCAGCCAAGAGACAGGGACAACTAATGAAAAACTGTTTTTT. Protein: CASSQETGTTNEKLFF.

V is TRBV3-1 (or the pseudogene TRBV3-2) and J is TRBJ2-1; the match to TRBD2 covers 7 bases. There are 16 residues in the CDR3. Germline V gene data show CDR1 as LGHDT and CDR2 as YNNKEL (reference sequence). The V segment lost 7 bases and the J segment 5 bases; nucleotides outside the gene matches: 14. CDR3 in DNA: TGTGCCAGCACAGATTTGTCGGGCGGGAGAAACAATGAGCAGTTCTTC. It is translated as CASTDLSGGRNNEQFF.

This clone was seen once. The chain joins TRBV9 to TRBJ2-5; D call uncertain. Trimming shortened V by 0 bases and J by 2 bases, and 5 bases separated the two germline ends. CDR3 length: 13 amino acids. Germline-derived CDR1 and CDR2 are SGDLS and YYNGEE. This chain's CDR3 is CASSVVPQETQYF. DNA of the CDR3: TGTGCCAGCAGCGTAGTCCCGCAAGAGACCCAGTACTTC.

The count of this clone is one. The gene calls are TRBV5-1 and TRBJ2-3; 12 nucleotides align to TRBD1. Germline trimming cut 3 bases from V and 3 bases from J; bases unmatched to any gene: 2. Germline CDR1 reads SGHRS; CDR2 reads YFSETQ. This CDR3 has 15 amino acids. The CDR3 DNA reads as TGCGCCAGCAGCTCGGGACAGGGGGCAACAGATACGCAGTATTTT. Protein: CASSSGQGATDTQYF.

The chain has TRBV19 and TRBJ2-2, with D tentatively TRBD1 (7 bases). CDR1 is LNHDA and CDR2 is SQIVND in the germline V gene (reference sequence). V lost 5 bases, J lost 7 bases, and 17 bases lay in between. The CDR3 loop spans 15 amino acids. The CDR3 DNA reads TGTGCCAGTAGTCCACCGACAGGGCGGGGCGGGGAGCTGTTTTTT. Translated, it gives CASSPPTGRGGELFF.

V gene TRBV4-3 combines with J gene TRBJ1-1; 8 bases are a match to TRBD1. The CDR3 has 15 amino acids. The J segment lost 0 bases and the V segment lost 2 bases, leaving 2 bases of the junction unmatched. Germline V lookup: CDR1 LGHNA, CDR2 YSLEER. The CDR3 loop is CASSQLTGVNTEAFF. The DNA for the CDR3 is TGCGCCAGCAGCCAATTGACAGGGGTGAACACTGAAGCTTTCTTT.

The chain carries TRBV7-9 and TRBJ1-5, with unresolved D. V gave up 6 bases and J gave up 4 bases, with 16 bases separating them. The V gene's germline CDR1 is SEHNR and CDR2 FQNEAQ (reference sequence). This CDR3 comprises 15 residues. CDR3 residues: CASRSEVDWNQPQHF. CDR3 bases: TGTGCCAGCAGGTCGGAGGTGGATTGGAATCAGCCCCAGCATTTT. Complete variable domain (other parts from reference TRBV7-9 and TRBJ1-5): DTGVSQNPRHKITKRGQNVTFRCDPISEHNRLYWYRQTLGQGPEFLTYFQNEAQLEKSRLLSDRFSAERPKGSFSTLEIQRTEQGDSAMYLCASRSEVDWNQPQHFGDGTRLSIL.

J is TRBJ1-5 and V is TRBV5-1, with D tentatively TRBD1 (5 bases). Trimming cost V 4 bases and J 1 base, with 18 bases left between them. Germline-derived CDR1 and CDR2 are SGHRS and YFSETQ. The CDR3 loop spans 17 amino acids. For the CDR3, the DNA is TGCGCCAGCAGCCCGGGACTCCCGAAAGAAAGCAATCAGCCCCAGCATTTT. Protein product: CASSPGLPKESNQPQHF.

CDR3 DNA: TGTGCCAGCAGTGAACTATATGCAACTAATGAAAAACTGTTTTTT. It translates to CASSELYATNEKLFF. The gene calls are TRBV6-1 and TRBJ1-4; D not resolved. Germline V gives CDR1 MNHNS, CDR2 SASEGT. This CDR3 is built from 15 residues. With 2 bases removed from V and 0 bases from J, the gap between germline ends came to 7 bases.

This rearrangement joins TRBV4-2 to TRBJ1-4; maybe TRBD1 (6 bases). Per the germline V gene, CDR1 is LGHNA and CDR2 is YNFKEQ. The ends were cut back, 4 bases at V and 4 bases at J, with 16 bases in the middle. The CDR3 has 16 amino acids. The DNA for the CDR3 is TGTGCCAGCAGCCCCAATACAGGGACGGATAATGAAAAACTGTTTTTT. It yields the protein CASSPNTGTDNEKLFF.

This sequence joins TRBV7-2 and TRBJ2-5; 7 bases fit TRBD1. This CDR3 is 15 amino acids long. With 5 bases clipped from V and 3 bases from J, the junction kept 9 bases outside the gene matches. Per germline, CDR1 SGHTA and CDR2 FQGNSA. CDR3 nucleotides: TGTGCCAGCAGCCAAGACAGGGCGAATAAAGAGACCCAGTACTTC. Residues: CASSQDRANKETQYF.

The CDR3 DNA reads TGTGCCAGCAGCCAAGATCCAGGGGGCACTGTCGGTCAGCCCCAGCATTTT. It specifies CASSQDPGGTVGQPQHF. The rearrangement links TRBV3-1 (or the pseudogene TRBV3-2) to TRBJ1-5; 8 bases line up with TRBD1. J lost 6 bases, V lost 0 bases, and 10 bases had no gene match. CDR1 and CDR2 from the germline V gene are LGHDT and YNNKEL (reference sequence). This CDR3 contains 17 residues.

This chain connects TRBV11-2 to TRBJ1-5; a possible D gene is TRBD1 (5 bases). The CDR3 has 16 residues. Germline loops: CDR1 SGHAT, CDR2 FQNNGV. The V and J ends lost 1 base and 4 bases respectively, with 14 bases between them. Here the CDR3 DNA reads TGTGCCAGCAGCTTAGGTCAAGTCGGGGGAAATCAGCCCCAGCATTTT. This sequence encodes CASSLGQVGGNQPQHF.

The chain combines TRBV7-9 with TRBJ2-7, with unresolved D. The V and J ends lost 1 base and 1 base respectively, with 14 bases between them. CDR3 length: 16 residues. Germline values: CDR1 SEHNR, CDR2 FQNEAQ (reference sequence). CDR3 sequence reads: CASSLVPGIPSYEQYF. The CDR3 bases are TGTGCCAGCAGCTTAGTGCCAGGAATCCCGTCCTACGAGCAGTACTTC.

The sample holds a few counts of this clone. The V gene is TRBV2, the J gene TRBJ2-7; weak D call: TRBD2 (6 bases). The length of the CDR3 is 14 residues. Trimming stripped 7 bases from V and 0 bases from J, with 13 bases between. Germline V CDR1 and CDR2: SNHLY, FYNNEI. CDR3 loop: CASTAGRSSYEQYF. The CDR3 coding sequence is TGTGCCAGCACGGCGGGAAGGAGCTCCTACGAGCAGTACTTC.

The genes are TRBV7-9 and TRBJ2-1; the D gene is possibly TRBD2 (5 bases). The germline gives CDR1 SEHNR, CDR2 FQNEAQ (reference sequence). The CDR3 loop spans 12 amino acids. The V gene lost 5 bases and the J gene lost 9 bases, with 11 bases spanning the gap. In DNA form, the CDR3 reads TGTGCCAGCAGCCCGGGATCCGGTGAGCAGTTCTTC. Translation gives CASSPGSGEQFF.

This clone was seen only a few times. The rearrangement joins TRBV2 to TRBJ2-1; possible D gene TRBD1, 5 bases. The CDR3 spans 14 residues. The germline V and J ends were trimmed by 4 bases and 5 bases, with 12 bases remaining between them. The V gene's germline CDR1 is SNHLY and CDR2 FYNNEI. The CDR3 DNA sequence: TGTGCCAGCAGTGGGGGCAGCAAGAACAATGAGCAGTTCTTC. Its translation is CASSGGSKNNEQFF.

The chain uses TRBV6-2 or TRBV6-3 and TRBJ1-6; 7 bases agree with TRBD1. Trimming removed 0 bases from V and 9 bases from J; junction bases left unmatched: 11. The CDR3 contains 17 residues. The germline V gene has CDR1 MNHEY and CDR2 SVGEGT. The CDR3 spells CASSYSSPTGRISPLHF. CDR3 coding DNA: TGTGCCAGCAGTTACTCGTCTCCGACAGGGCGGATTTCACCCCTCCACTTT.

The chain combines TRBV6-6 with TRBJ2-7; D may be TRBD2 (5 bases). V lost 10 bases and J lost 9, with 19 bases in between. This CDR3 has 12 residues. Germline CDR1 MNHNY, CDR2 SVGAGI (reference sequence). The CDR3 loop reads CATYDGSSGQYF. The CDR3 DNA reads TGTGCCACCTATGATGGGAGCTCGGGGCAGTACTTC.